This TCR beta chain was sequenced in a study of identical twins. Concerning this clonotype: Its antigen is unknown.

MiXCR, run by TCRdb on the 5' RACE reads, gives a single entry per CDR3 protein. Among hundreds of thousands of distinct CDR3 sequences listed, roughly 12% were seen once. With 5 bases removed from V and 6 bases from J, the gap between germline ends came to 8 bases. The germline CDR1 and CDR2 sequences are SGHVS and FQNEAQ. This CDR3 contains 12 residues. Study-level findings and limits: Findings depended on cross-sectional statistics rather than tracking the same donors.

This sample was shared with a second study, whose subject was yellow fever vaccine responses in identical twins.

The clonotype was recovered from a woman aged 18-30 years in good health. V gene TRBV7-8 combines with J gene TRBJ2-1, with D unclear. The sequencing input was PBMCs. DNA of the CDR3: TGTGCCAGCAGCACCCTTTTCAATGAGCAGTTCTTC. This encodes CASSTLFNEQFF.